This T cell receptor (beta chain) was retrieved from a study of somatic mutations in cytotoxic T cells in rheumatoid arthritis (dated by TCRdb to about 2017). Regarding the complete study: Peripheral blood (approximately 30 ml EDTA) was collected from patients immediately after diagnosis and before any treatment began. Some T-cell populations stained with V beta antibodies were sorted by flow on a FACSAria II or Sony SH800 to nearly 100% purity, with sorted V beta1+ cells additionally subjected to TCRB sequencing. Whether expanded CD8+ T-cell clones in untreated, newly diagnosed rheumatoid arthritis carry somatic mutations was the study question, and clonality was characterized with TCRB deep sequencing. Patient and control groups had essentially identical median ages. TCRB deep sequencing covered some 60 patients with rheumatoid arthritis along with 20 to 25 healthy controls. Broader findings and caveats from the paper: There was no significant difference in CD8+ T-cell clonality between rheumatoid arthritis patients and age-matched healthy controls. The finding that TRBV07 was slightly underrepresented in patients was left unadjusted for multiple comparisons. It was unknown which antigens the expanded CD8+ clones targeted, and their absence from virus-specific databases did not exclude viral specificity. The largest CD8+ clone made up more than 20% of CD8+ cells in about an eighth of the 65 patients, and blood and synovial fluid shared several identical CD8+ TCRB sequences. CD8+ clonality increased with age in patients (Spearman r ≈ 0.5) but not in healthy controls.

The immunoSEQ assay was applied to genomic DNA for TCRB CDR3 sequencing. Turning to the authors' computational methods: When patient CD8+ clones exceeding 1% were checked against published virus-specific TCRB sequences, only a few matched. The analyses included only productive TCRB rearrangements. A clone was defined by a unique TCRB CDR3 sequence, and clonality was computed as a productive clonality index based on Shannon entropy. Repertoire overlap for a pair of samples was computed from each clone's template counts relative to total templates per sample. Flow cytometry-measured V-gene usage correlated with V-gene usage from TCRB sequencing, with a Spearman r of 0.55 to 0.7. In TCRdb, the immuneACCESS table is reduced to in-frame sequences with V and J assigned. These tables do not hold every clone; where another copy was compared, an unresolved V gene accounts for under half, and the others remain unexplained. The V and J calls and clone size were taken over from that table, and D and trimming were inferred from the DNA. This sample has roughly 30,000 clones in its table, and 85% to 90% of those were observed once. The ten largest clones represent less than 9.5% of the sample.

On an AutoMACS, CD4+ and CD8+ cells were isolated via positive magnetic bead selection, and their purity was verified by flow cytometry. Clonal expansions were first screened by flow cytometry with a TCR V beta antibody panel, then characterized by TCRB deep sequencing of sorted CD8+ fractions. Peripheral blood mononuclear cells were isolated by Ficoll-Paque PLUS density gradient separation. DNA was extracted from CD4-enriched, CD8-enriched or PBMC samples with Nucleospin Tissue or Tissue XS kits and quantified with a Qubit 2.0 fluorometer. In regard to this clone: Its antigen target is currently unknown. No quality values exist for individual bases; no much larger clone is one base distant.

CDR1 SGHAT and CDR2 FQNNGV were looked up in the germline V gene. V and J are trimmed by 5 bases and 4 bases, and the gene matches miss 9 bases of the junction. Including cysteine and phenylalanine, the CDR3 has 15 amino acids. Only the CDR3 DNA stays, 45 bases, in frame from base 1. The sequencing sample was made of CD8+ T cells sorted from blood. The chain is encoded by TRBV11-2 joined to TRBJ2-7, and 9 junction bases match TRBD2. This clonotype was obtained from an adult with rheumatoid arthritis. The CDR3 protein is CASSQRASGAYEQYF. The base sequence is TGTGCCAGCAGCCAGCGGGCTAGCGGGGCATACGAGCAGTACTTC.